These 20 T cell receptor beta chains share one sample of origin, sequenced in a study of radiotherapy plus CTLA-4 blockade in lung cancer. The table came from immunoSEQ multiplex PCR; TCRdb's copy has only in-frame clones and leaves some out. The table includes around 50,000 clones, 75% to 90% detected once. The sample in question was peripheral blood, obtained from a patient treated with radiotherapy plus ipilimumab. The receptors were sampled from a human donor with non-small cell lung cancer that progressed on radiotherapy plus ipilimumab. Some clones in this sample may be carry-over from other donors' samples.

This chain uses TRBV4-1 with TRBJ2-7; D may be TRBD2 (6 bases). This CDR3 contains 15 residues. CDR1 is MGHRA, CDR2 YSYEKL, per germline. V lost 3 bases and J lost 5, with 17 bases in between. CDR3 amino acids: CASSHSSRWGDEQYF. CDR3 coding DNA: TGCGCCAGCAGCCATTCTAGCCGCTGGGGGGACGAGCAGTACTTC.

The rearrangement joins TRBV30 to TRBJ2-5, with TRBD2 matching 16 bases. Germline CDR1 and CDR2: GTSNPN and SVGIG (reference sequence). The CDR3 is 14 amino acids. J gave up 6 bases and V 8 bases, and 6 bases lay outside the gene matches. CDR3 loop: CAMGLAGGRQTQYF. Written as DNA, the CDR3 is TGTGCCATGGGACTAGCGGGAGGGAGACAGACCCAGTACTTC. The variable domain in full, completed from reference TRBV30 and TRBJ2-5, reads SQTIHQWPATLVQPVGSPLSLECTVEGTSNPNLYWYRQAAGRGLQLLFYSVGIGQISSEVPQNLSASRPQDRQFILSSKKLLLSDSGFYLCAMGLAGGRQTQYFGPGTRLLVL.

This clone was counted only a few times. The chain couples TRBV27 to TRBJ2-7; TRBD1 agrees at 12 bases. V dropped 5 bases and J dropped 3; count of bases not matched to a gene: 8. Germline V CDR1 and CDR2: MNHEY, SMNVEV (reference sequence). The CDR3 has 16 amino acids. CDR3 loop: CASSRAGQGAFYEQYF. The CDR3 nucleotides are TGTGCCAGCAGTAGGGCGGGACAGGGGGCTTTCTACGAGCAGTACTTC.

This sequence joins TRBV2 and TRBJ2-7; the match to TRBD1 covers 11 bases. This CDR3 has 14 amino acids. Germline V lookup: CDR1 SNHLY, CDR2 FYNNEI. V was pared by 4 bases and J by 6 bases, with 5 bases of the junction left unmatched. The CDR3 DNA reads as TGTGCCAGCAGTGGAGGACAGGGGGCAGGCGAGCAGTACTTC. This gives the protein CASSGGQGAGEQYF.

The gene calls are TRBV19 and TRBJ2-2, with 10 nucleotides matching TRBD1. From germline, CDR1 is LNHDA and CDR2 SQIVND (reference sequence). The CDR3 is made up of 15 amino acids. V dropped 10 bases and J dropped 3; count of bases not matched to a gene: 8. The CDR3 loop reads CATKPGQGYTGELFF. The CDR3 DNA reads as TGTGCCACCAAACCGGGACAGGGGTACACCGGGGAGCTGTTTTTT.

The chain combines TRBV30 with TRBJ1-1, with a possible D match to TRBD1 (6 bases). Trimming removed 5 bases at V and 5 bases at J, with 15 bases between. Germline V gene lookup returns CDR1 GTSNPN and CDR2 SVGIG (reference sequence). The CDR3 length is 13 residues. The CDR3, as DNA: TGTGCCTGGCACCTAGGGGGTTGGACTGAAGCTTTCTTT. It yields the protein CAWHLGGWTEAFF.

The CDR3 nucleotides are TGTGCCAGCAGCCAATCTGATCTGGCTCAAGAGACCCAGTACTTC. As protein: CASSQSDLAQETQYF. J is TRBJ2-5 and V is TRBV16, with D uncertain. The germline gives CDR1 KGHSY, CDR2 FQNENV. The CDR3 has 15 residues. Trimming took 0 bases from V and 2 from J, leaving 10 bases between them. Using reference TRBV16 and TRBJ2-5 for the parts outside the CDR3, the full variable domain is GEEVAQTPKHLVRGEGQKAKLYCAPIKGHSYVFWYQQVLKNEFKFLISFQNENVFDETGMPKERFSAKCLPNSPCSLEIQATKLEDSAVYFCASSQSDLAQETQYFGPGTRLLVL.

The chain is built from TRBV19 and TRBJ2-3; a possible D gene is TRBD2 (6 bases). This CDR3 contains 14 residues. Trimming shortened V by 5 bases and J by 4 bases, and 13 bases separated the two germline ends. Germline V gene sequence: CDR1 LNHDA, CDR2 SQIVND (reference sequence). The DNA for the CDR3 is TGTGCCAGTAGTCGGGGGAGTAGGTCAGATACGCAGTATTTT. This encodes CASSRGSRSDTQYF.

The chain employs TRBV7-8 and TRBJ2-2; 9 positions agree with TRBD1. Germline V gives CDR1 SGHVS, CDR2 FQNEAQ. CDR3 length equals 16 residues. V was clipped by 5 bases and J by 3 bases; unmatched bases: 7. The CDR3 sequence: CASSLTGGEDTGELFF. DNA for the CDR3: TGTGCCAGCAGCCTCACAGGGGGCGAGGACACCGGGGAGCTGTTTTTT.

The chain links TRBV4-3 to TRBJ1-4; D remains unclear. V lost 1 base, J lost 0 bases, and 9 bases lay in between. The CDR3 has 16 residues. CDR1 and CDR2 (germline): LGHNA, YSLEER. CDR3: CASSQGSGSTNEKLFF. CDR3 sequence (DNA): TGCGCCAGCAGCCAAGGCTCGGGGTCAACTAATGAAAAACTGTTTTTT.

On this clone: The final CDR3 position lacks the conserved phenylalanine or tryptophan, pointing to a likely read error. The chain links TRBV19 to TRBJ1-2; tentative D call: TRBD1 (6 bases). The CDR3 runs 15 residues. Trimming removed 7 bases at V and 5 bases at J, with 20 bases between. CDR1 LNHDA and CDR2 SQIVND come from the germline V gene (reference sequence). CDR3 sequence (DNA): TGTGCCAGTAACTATGAAACAGGGAAAGGGTATGGCTACACCCTC. Translation gives CASNYETGKGYGYTL.

This chain connects TRBV13 to TRBJ1-4; 9 positions agree with TRBD1. V dropped 5 bases and J dropped 0; count of bases not matched to a gene: 4. The CDR3 covers 16 residues. Germline V gene data show CDR1 as PRHDT and CDR2 as FYEKMQ (reference sequence). CDR3: CASSEDRGTTNEKLFF. The CDR3 nucleotides are TGTGCCAGCAGCGAGGACAGGGGAACAACTAATGAAAAACTGTTTTTT.

Comments on this clone: Germline and junction disagree at one end, which may indicate a read error. The chain is built from TRBV4-1 and TRBJ2-7, with D tentatively TRBD1 (6 bases). The CDR3 contains 14 residues. Germline CDR1 is MGHRA and CDR2 is YSYEKL. CDR3 protein: CASSQGAETGQRVF. The DNA of the CDR3 is TGCGCCAGCAGCCAGGGTGCCGAAACTGGACAGCGCGTATTC.

The chain is built from TRBV27 and TRBJ1-2; 8 bases fit TRBD1. Germline CDR1 reads MNHEY; CDR2 reads SMNVEV (reference sequence). V lost 5 bases to trimming and J lost 4 bases; unmatched junction nucleotides: 9. The CDR3 spans 15 residues. In nucleotides, the CDR3 is TGTGCCAGCAGTCCTTATGGCGGGACAGGCTATGGCTACACCTTC. Its translation is CASSPYGGTGYGYTF.

The genes are TRBV27 and TRBJ2-1; 8 nucleotides match TRBD2. This CDR3 has 15 amino acids. Looked up from germline, CDR1 is MNHEY and CDR2 is SMNVEV (reference sequence). The V and J ends lost 7 bases and 10 bases, in that order; junction bases with no gene match: 15. The CDR3 region is CASMELAGLFQEQFF. Written as DNA, the CDR3 is TGTGCCAGCATGGAGCTAGCGGGCCTATTTCAGGAGCAGTTCTTC.

The rearrangement joins TRBV27 to TRBJ2-1, with 13 bases identical to TRBD2. Germline V gene sequence: CDR1 MNHEY, CDR2 SMNVEV (reference sequence). The length of the CDR3 is 18 residues. Trimming at V came to 5 bases and at J to 1 base, leaving 8 bases not matched to a gene. The CDR3 protein is CASSPGTSGTWSYNEQFF. CDR3 nucleotide sequence: TGTGCCAGCAGTCCCGGGACTAGCGGGACCTGGTCCTACAATGAGCAGTTCTTC.

Turning to this clone: The conserved phenylalanine or tryptophan normally closing the CDR3 is absent here, so this likely arose from a read error. In DNA form, the CDR3 reads TGTGCCAGCAGTACGACAGGGCTCCTCTCTGGGGCCAACGTCCTGACTCTC. This encodes CASSTTGLLSGANVLTL. The chain is built from TRBV25-1 and TRBJ2-6; 7 bases are shared with TRBD1. The germline gives CDR1 MGHDK, CDR2 SYGVNS. V gave up 5 bases and J gave up 0 bases; unmatched junction bases: 7. The CDR3 sequence is 17 residues long.

V and J are TRBV6-6 and TRBJ2-1; D is uncertain. CDR1 MNHNY and CDR2 SVGAGI come from the germline V gene (reference sequence). V was pared by 8 bases and J by 0 bases, with 8 bases between. The CDR3 sequence is 13 residues long. CDR3 sequence: CASGKSSYNEQFF. The CDR3 DNA is TGTGCCAGCGGTAAGAGCTCCTACAATGAGCAGTTCTTC.

The genes are TRBV15 and TRBJ1-2; 7 positions agree with TRBD1. Germline values: CDR1 LNHNV, CDR2 YYDKDF (reference sequence). V lost 0 bases, J lost 2 bases, and 6 bases stayed unmatched. CDR3 length: 16 residues. The CDR3 DNA sequence: TGTGCCACCAGCAGAGATCGAACAGGGGCAAACTATGGCTACACCTTC. Its protein product is CATSRDRTGANYGYTF. Based on the CDR3 plus reference TRBV15 and TRBJ1-2, the full variable domain is DAMVIQNPRYQVTQFGKPVTLSCSQTLNHNVMYWYQQKSSQAPKLLFHYYDKDFNNEADTPDNFQSRRPNTSFCFLDIRSPGLGDTAMYLCATSRDRTGANYGYTFGSGTRLTVV.

The chain recombines TRBV11-2 with TRBJ2-4; D not resolved. Germline CDR1 and CDR2: SGHAT and FQNNGV. V was cut by 5 bases and J by 0 bases, with 5 bases left in between. The length of the CDR3 is 13 residues. CDR3 DNA: TGTGCCAGCAGCCCGTTAGCCAAAAACATTCAGTACTTC. It codes for CASSPLAKNIQYF.